The text below deals with one T cell receptor beta chain. As yet, its antigen is unknown. It was with 60 Vbeta and 13 Jbeta primers that the PCR ran. Profiled with immunoSEQ multiplex PCR; TCRdb holds only in-frame clones, not every one. The sample has 93,000 or so clones, 75% to 85% seen once; the top ten hold under 13%. Germline V lookup: CDR1 GTSNPN, CDR2 SVGIG (reference sequence). This CDR3 spans 15 amino acids. With 0 bases removed from V and 1 base from J, the gap between germline ends came to 13 bases. The data are from a study of cytomegalovirus exposure and HLA in healthy donors. Overall study context: Earlier, about 180 million T cells were analyzed, and 90 million to 140 million unique TCR beta sequences were found among them. Overall study findings and caveats: It was reported in a later analysis that an Asian-associated ancestry cluster showed fewer N-insertions than the roughly 660-donor mean.

Sequencing was done on a sample of PBMCs. This receptor was taken from a woman between 18 and 29 years old in good health and CMV-seropositive. This rearrangement joins TRBV30 to TRBJ2-7; perhaps TRBD2 as D (5 bases). The CDR3 DNA follows: TGTGCCTGGAGTGTACCCCGGGAAGGGTCCTACGAGCAGTACTTC. Its translation: CAWSVPREGSYEQYF.